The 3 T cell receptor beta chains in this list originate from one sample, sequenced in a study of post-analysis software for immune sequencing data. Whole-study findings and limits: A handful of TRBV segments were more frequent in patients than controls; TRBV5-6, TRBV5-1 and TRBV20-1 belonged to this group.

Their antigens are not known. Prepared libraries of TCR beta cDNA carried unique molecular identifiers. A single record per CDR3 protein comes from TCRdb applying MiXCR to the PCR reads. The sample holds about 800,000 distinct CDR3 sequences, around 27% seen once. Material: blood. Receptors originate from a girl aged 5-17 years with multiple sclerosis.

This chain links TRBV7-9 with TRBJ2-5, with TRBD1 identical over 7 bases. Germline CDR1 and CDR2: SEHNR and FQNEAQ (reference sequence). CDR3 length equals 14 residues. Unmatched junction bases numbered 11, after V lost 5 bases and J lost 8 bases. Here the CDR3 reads CASSKGGLLVTQYF. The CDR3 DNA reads TGTGCCAGCAGCAAAGGGGGCCTCCTAGTAACCCAGTACTTC.

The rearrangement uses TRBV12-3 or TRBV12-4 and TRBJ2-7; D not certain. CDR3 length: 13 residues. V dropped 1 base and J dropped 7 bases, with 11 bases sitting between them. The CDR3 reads CASSLVGYNEQYF. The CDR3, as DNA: TGTGCCAGCAGTTTAGTAGGGTACAATGAGCAGTACTTC.

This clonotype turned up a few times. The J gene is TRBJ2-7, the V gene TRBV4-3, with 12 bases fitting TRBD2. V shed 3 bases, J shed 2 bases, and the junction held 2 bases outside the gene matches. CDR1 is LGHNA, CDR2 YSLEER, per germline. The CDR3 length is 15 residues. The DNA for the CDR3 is TGCGCCAGCAGCCACGGACTAGCGGGGACCTACGAGCAGTACTTC. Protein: CASSHGLAGTYEQYF.